Shown below are 18 T cell receptor beta chains from a single sample sequenced in a study of T cells in women clearing cervical HPV infection. TCRdb's copy holds only in-frame clones and misses some; the assay was immunoSEQ multiplex PCR. The sample totals about 21,000 clones; its top ten clones hold around 6%. Sequencing input: blood buffy coat. These receptors were taken from a woman aged 18 to 75 with a cervical HPV16 infection that either progressed to CIN3+ or cleared (not recorded which).

Concerning this clone: The read finishes 3 residues shy of the CDR3 end, and the germline J gene is used to complete it. V is TRBV5-1 and J is TRBJ1-3, with unresolved D. Germline V gene data show CDR1 as SGHRS and CDR2 as YFSETQ. The germline V and J ends were trimmed by 4 bases and 0 bases, with 2 bases remaining between them. The CDR3 length is 12 residues. The covered CDR3 bases are TGCGCCAGCAGCCTCTCTGGAAACACC. This translates into CASSLSGNT. The whole CDR3 protein is CASSLSGNTIYF.

Regarding this clone: Read data end 3 residues before the CDR3 end; the end is taken from the germline J gene. The J gene is TRBJ1-2, the V gene TRBV2, with 7 bases identical to TRBD1. The CDR3 has 14 residues. Trimming at V came to 4 bases and at J to 4 bases, leaving 6 bases not matched to a gene. Germline assignment: CDR1 SNHLY and CDR2 FYNNEI. CDR3 sequence: CASSGPTGLYGYTF. The part of the CDR3 DNA that was read is TGTGCCAGCAGTGGCCCGACAGGGCTCTATGGC.

Notes on this clone: Sequencing ends 3 residues short of the CDR3 end; the germline J gene provides the rest. The V call is TRBV7-2, the J call TRBJ1-1; 9 bases fit TRBD1. CDR1 is SGHTA, CDR2 FQGNSA, per germline. V gave up 5 bases and J gave up 5 bases; unmatched junction bases: 9. The CDR3 loop spans 15 amino acids. CDR3 DNA (partial): TGTGCCAGCAGCCCATTGACAGGGGGGAAAACTGAA. It codes for CASSPLTGGKTE. The whole CDR3 protein reads CASSPLTGGKTEAFF.

Comment on this clone: The sequenced fragment ends 3 residues before the CDR3 boundary, so the rest is inferred from the germline J gene. The chain joins TRBV6-2 or TRBV6-3 to TRBJ2-7, with TRBD2 matching 8 bases. This CDR3 has 16 amino acids. CDR1 MNHEY and CDR2 SVGEGT come from the germline V gene. With 8 bases clipped from V and 4 bases from J, the junction kept 16 bases outside the gene matches. Incomplete CDR3 DNA: TGTGCCAGCGGGAACCTTCCGGGACTAGAACCGTACGAG. The encoded protein is CASGNLPGLEPYE. The whole CDR3 sequence is CASGNLPGLEPYEQYF.

Comments on this clone: The CDR3 end is not reached by the read, which stops 3 residues before it; the germline J gene fills it in. J is TRBJ2-7 and V is TRBV5-6; 8 bases fit TRBD1. Trimming at V came to 3 bases and at J to 6 bases, leaving 11 bases not matched to a gene. The CDR3 extends over 15 amino acids. Germline CDR1 SGHDT, CDR2 YYEEEE. CDR3 residues: CASSSWTGQWFEQYF. Partial CDR3 DNA: TGTGCCAGCAGCTCCTGGACAGGGCAATGGTTCGAG.

Regarding this clone: Sequencing ends 3 residues short of the CDR3 end; the germline J gene provides the rest. The V and J genes are TRBV18 and TRBJ2-7, with 7 positions matching TRBD1. The CDR3 contains 15 residues. CDR1 KGHSH and CDR2 LQKENI come from the germline V gene. V shed 3 bases and J 1 base; nucleotides not matched to a gene: 6. The CDR3 spells CASSPKKQGSYEQYF. Incomplete CDR3 DNA: TGTGCCAGCTCACCTAAAAAACAGGGGTCCTACGAG. Variable domain in full (rest from reference TRBV18 and TRBJ2-7): NAGVMQNPRHLVRRRGQEARLRCSPMKGHSHVYWYRQLPEEGLKFMVYLQKENIIDESGMPKERFSAEFPKEGPSILRIQQVVRGDSAAYFCASSPKKQGSYEQYFGPGTRLTVT.

On this clone itself: The CDR3 end is not reached by the read, which stops 3 residues before it; the germline J gene fills it in. The J gene is TRBJ2-3, the V gene TRBV5-4; 9 bases are shared with TRBD2. Germline CDR1 SGHNT, CDR2 YYREEE (reference sequence). With 3 bases clipped from V and 0 bases from J, the junction kept 5 bases outside the gene matches. This CDR3 spans 16 amino acids. The CDR3 region is CASSSQRGASTDTQYF. The sequenced part of the CDR3 DNA is TGTGCCAGCAGCTCCCAGCGGGGGGCGAGCACAGATACG.

Points on this clone: The read ends 3 residues shy of where the CDR3 ends; the end is completed using the germline J gene. The rearrangement joins TRBV12-3 or TRBV12-4 to TRBJ2-7; possibly TRBD2 for D (5 bases). CDR3 length: 16 residues. The V gene lost 1 base and the J gene lost 0 bases, with 13 bases spanning the gap. CDR3 bases read: TGTGCCAGCAGTTTAGGGGCTAGCCTACGCTCCTACGAG. Translating gives CASSLGASLRSYE. The whole CDR3 sequence is CASSLGASLRSYEQYF.

As for this clone: The CDR3 end lies 3 residues beyond the end of the read and is filled in from the germline J gene. The rearrangement uses TRBV7-2 and TRBJ2-5, with TRBD1 identical over 7 bases. The CDR3 sequence is 14 residues long. CDR1 and CDR2 from the germline V gene are SGHTA and FQGNSA. Losses at the gene ends were 0 bases for V and 5 bases for J; bases not matched to a gene: 3. The part of the CDR3 DNA that was read is TGTGCCAGCAGCTTAGCCTTCAGGGGGGAGACC. It codes for CASSLAFRGET. The entire CDR3 protein reads CASSLAFRGETQYF.

Note on this clone: From the germline J gene comes the end of the CDR3, since the read stops 3 residues before it. This chain links TRBV5-4 with TRBJ2-7; possible D gene TRBD1, 6 bases. V lost 0 bases, J lost 2 bases, and 9 bases lay in between. Germline V gives CDR1 SGHNT, CDR2 YYREEE (reference sequence). The CDR3 spans 14 residues. The CDR3 is CASSLGDKAYEQYF. Incomplete CDR3 DNA: TGTGCCAGCAGCTTGGGGGACAAAGCCTACGAG.

About this clone: The read ends 3 residues before the CDR3 terminus; that terminus is restored from the germline J gene. The chain combines TRBV15 with TRBJ2-5, with a tentative D call TRBD1 (7 bases). Per the germline V gene, CDR1 is LNHNV and CDR2 is YYDKDF (reference sequence). Trimming left V 7 bases short and J 3 bases short, with 15 bases between. The CDR3 covers 14 residues. CDR3 sequence: CATTQGGREETQYF. The part of the CDR3 DNA that was read is TGTGCCACCACCCAGGGGGGCAGGGAAGAGACC.

As regards this clone: The DNA ends 3 residues before the CDR3 does, and the rest of the CDR3 is filled in from the germline J gene. The chain combines TRBV19 with TRBJ2-7; possibly TRBD1 for D (5 bases). The CDR3 sequence is 13 residues long. Germline assignment: CDR1 LNHDA and CDR2 SQIVND (reference sequence). Trimming stripped 5 bases from V and 4 bases from J, with 12 bases between. The CDR3 sequence: CASSGHHFYEQYF. The sequenced CDR3 bases are TGTGCCAGTAGTGGACACCACTTTTACGAG. The full variable domain, rest sourced from reference TRBV19 and TRBJ2-7, is DGGITQSPKYLFRKEGQNVTLSCEQNLNHDAMYWYRQDPGQGLRLIYYSQIVNDFQKGDIAEGYSVSREKKESFPLTVTSAQKNPTAFYLCASSGHHFYEQYFGPGTRLTVT.

About this clone itself: From the germline J gene comes the end of the CDR3, since the read stops 3 residues before it. The gene calls are TRBV19 and TRBJ2-7, with 12 bases that match TRBD1. The germline gives CDR1 LNHDA, CDR2 SQIVND (reference sequence). J lost 5 bases, V lost 3 bases, and 5 bases had no gene match. The CDR3 is made up of 15 amino acids. CDR3 loop: CASSIPGQGAHEQYF. The sequenced CDR3 bases are TGTGCCAGTAGTATCCCGGGACAGGGGGCGCACGAG.

With regard to this clone: The read ends 3 residues early relative to the CDR3; the germline J gene fills the gap. This chain joins TRBV5-1 and TRBJ2-3; 10 bases map to TRBD1. In germline, CDR1 is SGHRS, CDR2 YFSETQ. The trim removed 2 bases at V and 6 bases at J, leaving 12 bases unmatched. The CDR3 runs 17 residues. Incomplete CDR3 DNA: TGCGCCAGCAGCTTACCCCGGGACAGGGGCCAGGTGGATACG. Translation gives CASSLPRDRGQVDT. The whole CDR3 reads CASSLPRDRGQVDTQYF.

As regards this clone: The CDR3 is cut off 3 residues early in the read; its end comes from the germline J gene. This rearrangement joins TRBV10-3 to TRBJ2-3; possible D gene TRBD1, 6 bases. The CDR3 has 15 amino acids. Germline V gives CDR1 ENHRY, CDR2 SYGVKD. V lost 6 bases and J 1 base, leaving 14 bases between the germline ends. The CDR3 is CAISTADSRTDTQYF. CDR3 bases read: TGTGCCATCAGCACCGCGGACAGTCGCACAGATACG.

Points on this clone: The read ends 3 residues before the CDR3 terminus; that terminus is restored from the germline J gene. The rearrangement joins TRBV20-1 to TRBJ2-3; D remains ambiguous. This CDR3 region has 13 residues. The germline V gene has CDR1 DFQATT and CDR2 SNEGSKA (reference sequence). The V end lost 4 bases, the J end lost 1 base, and 9 bases lay between the germline ends. The CDR3 sequence is CSATLLRTDTQYF. CDR3 DNA, as far as it was read: TGCAGTGCTACGTTGCTACGCACAGATACG.

Comments on this clone: The read comes to an end 3 residues before the CDR3 does, leaving the germline J gene to fill in the end. The chain recombines TRBV6-2 or TRBV6-3 with TRBJ2-1; D not certain. Germline CDR1 and CDR2: MNHEY and SVGEGT. This CDR3 contains 15 residues. Trimming shortened V by 5 bases and J by 4 bases, and 15 bases separated the two germline ends. The CDR3 sequence: CASSPSTIKYNEQFF. CDR3 DNA, as far as it was read: TGTGCCAGCAGTCCCTCTACGATTAAATACAATGAG.

Regarding this clone: The read terminates 3 residues before the CDR3 end, so the remaining end is supplied by the germline J gene. This chain links TRBV19 with TRBJ1-2; weak D call: TRBD1 (5 bases). The CDR3 has 16 residues. Germline-derived CDR1 and CDR2 are LNHDA and SQIVND (reference sequence). The part of the CDR3 DNA that was read is TGTGCCAGTAGTCCCCGGCTAGCGGGGGACCCCTCAGTC. Its protein product is CASSPRLAGDPSV. The CDR3, in full, reads CASSPRLAGDPSVYTF.